These 7 T cell receptor beta chains share one sample of origin, sequenced in a study of control samples from healthy donors and cancer patients (dated by TCRdb to between 2020 and 2021). Library preparation used the immunoSEQ multiplex PCR assay. Entries here come from immuneACCESS through TCRdb and include only in-frame sequences with V and J called. Some clones fail to appear in such tables; in the studies checked, an unresolved V gene covers under half of the shortfall, and the cause of the remainder is unknown. The sample contains 70,000 or so clones, around 92% of them found a single time. The ten largest clones add up to over 15% of the sample. Source material: PBMCs. Every receptor here comes from a man aged 60 to 69 with lung cancer.

As concerns this clone: The sample contains more than one DNA sequence encoding this CDR3. The chain couples TRBV12-3 or TRBV12-4 to TRBJ1-5; no clear D gene. The CDR3 has 13 residues. Between the trimmed V and J ends, which lost 6 bases and 0 bases, there was a span of 6 bases. The CDR3 DNA reads as TGTGCCAGCAGCCTCGGTAGCAATCAGCCCCAGCATTTT. Its protein is CASSLGSNQPQHF.

The rearrangement joins TRBV12-5 to TRBJ2-1; TRBD2 aligns across 7 bases. Germline assignment: CDR1 LGHNT and CDR2 FRNRAP. CDR3 length: 17 amino acids. V trimming: 2 bases; J trimming: 7 bases; junction bases outside the gene matches: 14. This CDR3 is CASGLIPDGGRWNEQFF. The CDR3 DNA sequence: TGTGCTAGTGGTTTGATCCCGGACGGGGGGAGGTGGAATGAGCAGTTCTTC.

The chain joins TRBV7-2 to TRBJ1-4, with D maybe TRBD1 (5 bases). This CDR3 is 19 amino acids long. V was trimmed by 5 bases and J by 2 bases, leaving 24 bases between them. Germline CDR1 SGHTA, CDR2 FQGNSA. CDR3 loop: CASSTQGKMSWFTNEKLFF. The CDR3 DNA reads TGTGCCAGCAGCACGCAGGGAAAGATGAGCTGGTTCACTAATGAAAAACTGTTTTTT.

This clone was detected once. The chain recombines TRBV5-1 with TRBJ1-1; D is unclear. The CDR3 covers 13 residues. Per germline, CDR1 SGHRS and CDR2 YFSETQ. Trimming took off 0 bases at V and 7 bases at J, with 10 bases between the two ends. The CDR3 DNA is TGCGCCAGCAGCTTGGAGGGAATGGATGAAGCTTTCTTT. This encodes CASSLEGMDEAFF.

The chain recombines TRBV7-9 with TRBJ2-7; no clear D gene. CDR1 is SEHNR and CDR2 is FQNEAQ in the germline V gene (reference sequence). V dropped 6 bases and J dropped 6 bases, with 18 bases sitting between them. The CDR3 length is 14 residues. The CDR3 sequence: CASSSVGLRSEQYF. The CDR3 DNA sequence: TGTGCCAGCAGTTCAGTCGGCCTCCGTTCCGAGCAGTACTTC. Using reference TRBV7-9 and TRBJ2-7 for the parts outside the CDR3, the full variable domain is DTGVSQNPRHKITKRGQNVTFRCDPISEHNRLYWYRQTLGQGPEFLTYFQNEAQLEKSRLLSDRFSAERPKGSFSTLEIQRTEQGDSAMYLCASSSVGLRSEQYFGPGTRLTVT.

This clone is medium-sized in the sample. The rearrangement links TRBV12-5 to TRBJ1-4; no firm D call. The V gene lost 0 bases and the J gene lost 0 bases, with 20 bases spanning the gap. This CDR3 has 20 residues. Germline values: CDR1 LGHNT, CDR2 FRNRAP. DNA for the CDR3: TGTGCTAGTGGTTTGGTACCGGACGGAAGCACCCTTCCAACTAATGAAAAACTGTTTTTT. Its translation is CASGLVPDGSTLPTNEKLFF. Supplemented by reference TRBV12-5 and TRBJ1-4, the full variable domain reads DARVTQTPRHKVTEMGQEVTMRCQPILGHNTVFWYRQTMMQGLELLAYFRNRAPLDDSGMPKDRFSAEMPDATLATLKIQPSEPRDSAVYFCASGLVPDGSTLPTNEKLFFGSGTQLSVL.

As DNA, the CDR3 is TGTGCCAGCAGCCACAGCGGCACAGGGCTTAACGAGCAGTACTTC. Translating gives CASSHSGTGLNEQYF. The chain carries TRBV5-4 and TRBJ2-7; D possibly corresponds to TRBD1 (6 bases). This CDR3 has 15 amino acids. Trimming pared 4 bases from V and 5 bases from J, leaving 19 bases between. Germline V gives CDR1 SGHNT, CDR2 YYREEE (reference sequence).